This T cell receptor (beta chain) was sequenced for a study of CD8 T cells in Susac syndrome. With random hexamers, reverse transcription was performed on about 0.5 to 1 ug of RNA. TCRdb reprocessed the immunoSEQ multiplex PCR reads with MiXCR, giving one entry per CDR3 protein. Altogether 250,000 or so distinct CDR3 sequences are present, around 93% being singletons, with the ten largest covering about 0.07%. CDR3 length equals 18 residues. Germline V lookup: CDR1 MGHRA, CDR2 YSYEKL. Trimming took 6 bases from V and 2 from J; bases not matched to a gene: 8. This clonotype is a singleton in its sample.

Source material: CD4+ T cells from PBMCs. This receptor was identified in a human donor with multiple sclerosis. This chain joins TRBV4-1 and TRBJ2-3, with 16 positions matching TRBD2. CDR3 region: CASRVGTSGRGFTDTQYF. The DNA for the CDR3 is TGCGCCAGCAGGGTCGGGACTAGCGGGAGGGGCTTCACAGATACGCAGTATTTT.